This TCR beta chain was captured by sequencing in a study of blood T cells in healthy people across ages. Study context: Template switching recovered approximately one barcoded beta molecule for every two T cells.

Germline values: CDR1 SEHNR, CDR2 FQNEAQ (reference sequence). The CDR3 extends over 16 amino acids. V was pared by 0 bases and J by 4 bases, with 12 bases between. The second PCR ran roughly 6 to 11 cycles with a sample-barcoded 5' primer and J-beta primers. TCRdb ran MiXCR on the 5' RACE reads and lists one entry per CDR3 protein. The data hold around 1,600,000 distinct CDR3 sequences, with approximately 43% observed a single time. Whole-study results and caveats: Researchers judged that diversity estimates from one million T cells fell short of true values. Unsorted PBMCs ruled out conclusive naive versus antigen-experienced comparison.

This clonotype was counted between two and nine times. Its antigen is unknown. Donors were systemically healthy Caucasian individuals from Russia aged about 6 to 95 years. The source material was blood. The sequence was collected from a woman under 30 in good health. The gene calls are TRBV7-9 and TRBJ1-4; no definite D call. CDR3 in amino acids: CASSLAPAGVNEKLFF. The CDR3 nucleotides are TGTGCCAGCAGCTTAGCCCCGGCAGGCGTTAATGAAAAACTGTTTTTT. The entire variable domain, with the rest obtained from reference TRBV7-9 and TRBJ1-4, is as follows: DTGVSQNPRHKITKRGQNVTFRCDPISEHNRLYWYRQTLGQGPEFLTYFQNEAQLEKSRLLSDRFSAERPKGSFSTLEIQRTEQGDSAMYLCASSLAPAGVNEKLFFGSGTQLSVL.